The subject of this entry is one TCR beta chain. This record comes from a study of monozygotic twins with inflammatory bowel disease. Researchers collected 2 to 2.5 ml of blood per donor. TCRdb re-called the 5' RACE reads and gives one entry per CDR3 protein, without DNA. The listing contains 40,000 to 45,000 distinct CDR3 sequences. This receptor was identified in a human donor with ulcerative colitis or Crohn's disease, or a healthy co-twin of an affected twin (not recorded which). Sequences were obtained from blood.

CDR3 sequence: CASSLVAGGTDTQYF. The chain is built from TRBV5-1 and TRBJ2-3; TCRdb names TRBD1, which stays unverified in the absence of DNA. Germline loops: CDR1 SGHRS, CDR2 YFSETQ. The CDR3 runs 15 residues.